The 30 T cell receptor beta chains listed next were all sequenced from one sample in a study of T-cell reconstitution after alpha-beta-depleted transplantation in children. Unique molecular identifiers were used in preparing the TCRbeta library. TCRdb used MiXCR to reprocess the PCR reads, holding one entry per CDR3 protein. This table has 190,000 or so distinct CDR3 sequences, approximately 6.8% appearing once. This specimen consisted of PBMCs, obtained before TCRalphabeta/CD19-depleted stem cell transplant. All receptors come from a girl under three years old with combined immunodeficiency, due to receive a stem cell transplant.

This clonotype appeared many times. This chain uses TRBV10-3 with TRBJ2-7, with D tentatively TRBD1 or TRBD2 (6 bases each). CDR3 size: 13 residues. Trimming removed 2 bases at V and 3 bases at J, with 8 bases between. Germline lookup yields CDR1 ENHRY and CDR2 SYGVKD. For the CDR3, the DNA is TGTGCCATCAGTGAGGAGGGGGGCTACGAGCAGTACTTC. The encoded protein is CAISEEGGYEQYF.

This clonotype was seen only a few times. This chain links TRBV4-1 with TRBJ2-1; the match to TRBD1 covers 12 bases. The CDR3 contains 17 residues. Germline CDR1 is MGHRA and CDR2 is YSYEKL. Trimming at V came to 2 bases and at J to 2 bases, leaving 4 bases not matched to a gene. CDR3 DNA sequence: TGCGCCAGCAGCCAACAGGGACAGGGGGCTGCCTACAATGAGCAGTTCTTC. Its protein product is CASSQQGQGAAYNEQFF.

A word on this clonotype: A much larger clone differs from this one at a single base, so this may be a read error. Without the conserved terminal phenylalanine or tryptophan, this CDR3 likely stems from a read error. The chain employs TRBV7-6 and TRBJ2-7; D possibly corresponds to TRBD1 (6 bases). CDR1 and CDR2 (germline): SGHVS, FNYEAQ. CDR3 length: 14 residues. With 4 bases removed from V and 0 bases from J, the gap between germline ends came to 10 bases. The DNA of the CDR3 is TGTGCCAGCAGCTCCGGGACAAACTCCTACGAGCAGTACTAC. Protein sequence: CASSSGTNSYEQYY.

In its sample, this clonotype was seen a few times. The V gene is TRBV6-5, the J gene TRBJ2-1; 12 positions match TRBD2. The CDR3 consists of 18 residues. Germline CDR1 and CDR2: MNHEY and SVGAGI. Trimming at V came to 0 bases and at J to 6 bases, leaving 9 bases not matched to a gene. The CDR3 DNA reads TGTGCCAGCAGTTACTCTAACCCGCTAGCGGGGGGGCCCAATGAGCAGTTCTTC. Amino acid sequence: CASSYSNPLAGGPNEQFF.

In this sample, this clonotype turned up many times. The chain links TRBV6-5 to TRBJ2-3; D is tentatively TRBD1 or TRBD2 (5 bases each). Per germline, CDR1 MNHEY and CDR2 SVGAGI. Trimming took 0 bases from V and 1 from J, leaving 14 bases between them. This CDR3 comprises 17 residues. The DNA of the CDR3 is TGTGCCAGCAGTTACTCAAGAGGGGTAGAAGGCACAGATACGCAGTATTTT. Translating it yields CASSYSRGVEGTDTQYF.

There are many counts of this clonotype. The J gene is TRBJ2-5, the V gene TRBV14; D uncertain. CDR1 and CDR2 from the germline V gene are SGHDN and FVKESK. V was shortened by 3 bases and J by 3 bases, with 11 bases between the two germline ends. The CDR3 runs to 14 residues. Here the CDR3 DNA reads TGTGCCAGCAGCCAGGACCCCAAAGAAGAGACCCAGTACTTC. Its translation: CASSQDPKEETQYF. The variable domain in full, completed from reference TRBV14 and TRBJ2-5, reads EAGVTQFPSHSVIEKGQTVTLRCDPISGHDNLYWYRRVMGKEIKFLLHFVKESKQDESGMPNNRFLAERTGGTYSTLKVQPAELEDSGVYFCASSQDPKEETQYFGPGTRLLVL.

This chain joins TRBV7-3 and TRBJ2-3, with D tentatively TRBD2 (5 bases). The CDR3 has 15 amino acids. Trimming took 1 base from V and 5 from J, leaving 13 bases between them. CDR1 and CDR2 from the germline V gene are SGHTA and FQGTGA. CDR3 region: CASSLSGGREDTQYF. The CDR3, as DNA: TGTGCCAGCAGCTTAAGTGGCGGCCGGGAAGATACGCAGTATTTT.

The table lists this clonotype with many counts. The chain employs TRBV20-1 and TRBJ2-5, with TRBD2 identical over 11 bases. The germline V gene encodes CDR1 DFQATT and CDR2 SNEGSKA (reference sequence). CDR3 size: 14 residues. J lost 7 bases, V lost 3 bases, and 7 bases had no gene match. CDR3 DNA sequence: TGCAGTGCTAGGCCTAGCGGGAGGTCTGGGACCCAGTACTTC. This gives the protein CSARPSGRSGTQYF.

This clonotype occurred many times. The V and J genes are TRBV6-5 and TRBJ2-7; 7 nucleotides line up with TRBD1. Looked up from germline, CDR1 is MNHEY and CDR2 is SVGAGI. The CDR3 runs to 15 residues. The V gene end was trimmed by 0 bases and the J gene end by 0 bases; junction bases not matched to a gene: 2. CDR3 nucleotide sequence: TGTGCCAGCAGTTACTCGACAGGGAGCTCCTACGAGCAGTACTTC. It translates to CASSYSTGSSYEQYF.

In its sample, this clonotype was seen many times. The V and J genes are TRBV20-1 and TRBJ2-3; D unresolved. Per the germline V gene, CDR1 is DFQATT and CDR2 is SNEGSKA (reference sequence). The CDR3 contains 16 residues. V was trimmed by 5 bases and J by 1 base, leaving 19 bases between them. CDR3 nucleotide sequence: TGCAGTGCTGACCTCCAGGCTCACCGGGGCACAGATACGCAGTATTTT. Protein sequence: CSADLQAHRGTDTQYF.

This clonotype was seen a single time. With a much larger clone just one base away, this may be a read error. The chain links TRBV29-1 to TRBJ1-2; D gene ambiguous. Germline loops: CDR1 SQVTM, CDR2 ANQGSEA. The V end lost 1 base, the J end lost 6 bases, and 6 bases lay between the germline ends. The CDR3 spans 11 residues. CDR3 protein: CSVEGADGYTF. CDR3 coding DNA: TGCAGCGTTGAAGGAGCTGATGGCTACACCTTC.

This clonotype came up many times. The rearrangement links TRBV7-9 to TRBJ2-1, with 7 bases identical to TRBD1. The CDR3 totals 15 residues. The V segment lost 5 bases and the J segment 3 bases; nucleotides outside the gene matches: 7. The germline V gene encodes CDR1 SEHNR and CDR2 FQNEAQ (reference sequence). The CDR3 spells CASSPRTGDYNEQFF. Here the CDR3 DNA reads TGTGCCAGCAGCCCCCGAACAGGGGACTACAATGAGCAGTTCTTC.

In its sample, this clonotype was seen many times. CDR3 loop: CASSYSSFYSTDTQYF. The CDR3 DNA reads TGTGCCAGCAGTTACTCGAGTTTTTACAGCACAGATACGCAGTATTTT. The chain combines TRBV6-2 or TRBV6-3 with TRBJ2-3; D is ambiguous. The germline V and J ends were trimmed by 0 bases and 0 bases, with 10 bases remaining between them. This CDR3 comprises 16 residues. Germline CDR1 reads MNHEY; CDR2 reads SVGEGT.

The sample holds many counts of this clonotype. This sequence joins TRBV20-1 and TRBJ2-1; 7 bases align to TRBD2. V was pared by 3 bases and J by 3 bases, with 8 bases of the junction left unmatched. From germline, CDR1 is DFQATT and CDR2 SNEGSKA (reference sequence). The CDR3 runs 15 residues. Written as DNA, the CDR3 is TGCAGTGCTAGGGGGGGGAATAATAACTACAATGAGCAGTTCTTC. This encodes CSARGGNNNYNEQFF.

This clonotype showed up many times. The chain joins TRBV5-6 to TRBJ2-1, with D unclear. The germline V gene has CDR1 SGHDT and CDR2 YYEEEE. Trimming pared 4 bases from V and 8 bases from J, leaving 10 bases between. The CDR3 has 12 residues. This CDR3 is CASSAYFDEQFF. The CDR3 nucleotides read TGTGCCAGCAGCGCCTATTTCGATGAGCAGTTCTTC. The complete variable domain, with remaining parts taken from reference TRBV5-6 and TRBJ2-1, reads DAGVTQSPTHLIKTRGQQVTLRCSPKSGHDTVSWYQQALGQGPQFIFQYYEEEERQRGNFPDRFSGHQFPNYSSELNVNALLLGDSALYLCASSAYFDEQFFGPGTRLTVL.

The table lists this clonotype with a few counts. The chain links TRBV7-2 to TRBJ2-7, with 13 bases lining up with TRBD2. V shed 5 bases and J 3 bases; nucleotides not matched to a gene: 7. The germline V gene encodes CDR1 SGHTA and CDR2 FQGNSA. There are 16 residues in the CDR3. CDR3 sequence (DNA): TGTGCCAGCAGCAATGGACTAGCGGGGGTCTACTACGAGCAGTACTTC. Amino acid sequence: CASSNGLAGVYYEQYF.

This clonotype has at least ten counts. This rearrangement joins TRBV24-1 to TRBJ2-2, with D possibly being TRBD2 (5 bases). V was shortened by 7 bases and J by 4 bases, with 15 bases between the two germline ends. Germline V gene data show CDR1 as KGHDR and CDR2 as SFDVKD. This CDR3 has 15 amino acids. The CDR3, as DNA: TGTGCCACCAGCGCCCAGGATAGCGCCACCGGGGAGCTGTTTTTT. Translated: CATSAQDSATGELFF.

At least ten counts were recorded for this clonotype. This chain joins TRBV28 and TRBJ2-5, with 8 bases that match TRBD2. CDR1 and CDR2 (germline): MDHEN, SYDVKM. The CDR3 contains 15 residues. Trimming took 5 bases from V and 3 from J; bases not matched to a gene: 8. This chain's CDR3 is CASSAPGRGEETQYF. DNA for the CDR3: TGTGCCAGCAGTGCTCCCGGGAGGGGGGAAGAGACCCAGTACTTC.

This clonotype was seen many times. The genes are TRBV20-1 and TRBJ2-7, with a tentative D call TRBD2 (6 bases). Germline-derived CDR1 and CDR2 are DFQATT and SNEGSKA (reference sequence). Trimming left V 1 base short and J 6 bases short, with 10 bases between. This CDR3 is 12 amino acids long. CDR3 loop: CSARGAGGEQYF. The CDR3 DNA follows: TGCAGTGCTAGAGGAGCGGGCGGCGAGCAGTACTTC.

This clonotype was found many times. V is TRBV14 and J is TRBJ2-5; D might be TRBD2 (6 bases). Looked up from germline, CDR1 is SGHDN and CDR2 is FVKESK. CDR3 length equals 16 residues. V gave up 0 bases and J gave up 0 bases, with 11 bases separating them. CDR3 DNA sequence: TGTGCCAGCAGCCAAGACGCGGGACGAAACCAAGAGACCCAGTACTTC. It is translated as CASSQDAGRNQETQYF.

This clonotype occurred many times. CDR3 amino acids: CASSFNSGYNEQFF. The CDR3 nucleotides read TGTGCCAGCAGTTTTAATAGCGGGTACAATGAGCAGTTCTTC. The chain couples TRBV28 to TRBJ2-1; 7 nucleotides line up with TRBD2. Germline V gene lookup returns CDR1 MDHEN and CDR2 SYDVKM. CDR3 length equals 14 residues. V trimming: 3 bases; J trimming: 4 bases; junction bases outside the gene matches: 3.

This clonotype occurred many times. V usage is TRBV6-4 and J usage is TRBJ2-7; D might be TRBD2 (5 bases). The V gene lost 6 bases and the J gene lost 3 bases, with 12 bases spanning the gap. CDR1 is MRHNA, CDR2 SNTAGT, per germline. This CDR3 comprises 13 residues. CDR3 nucleotides: TGTGCCAGCAGCGTGCTAGCCGGCTACGAGCAGTACTTC. Encoded protein: CASSVLAGYEQYF.

This clonotype was found many times. The chain carries TRBV9 and TRBJ2-2; unclear D gene. Trimming took 4 bases from V and 3 from J, leaving 10 bases between them. This CDR3 is 14 amino acids long. Germline V gives CDR1 SGDLS, CDR2 YYNGEE. The CDR3 reads CASSFGLDTGELFF. The DNA of the CDR3 is TGTGCCAGCAGCTTTGGGTTAGACACCGGGGAGCTGTTTTTT.

This clonotype came up many times. V is TRBV20-1 and J is TRBJ2-1; 8 nucleotides align to TRBD2. Germline V gene lookup returns CDR1 DFQATT and CDR2 SNEGSKA (reference sequence). The CDR3 is 13 residues long. This CDR3 reads CSVGGASYNEQFF. For the CDR3, the DNA is TGCAGCGTCGGGGGGGCGTCCTACAATGAGCAGTTCTTC.

The table lists this clonotype with many counts. V usage is TRBV28 and J usage is TRBJ2-7, with D possibly TRBD1 on 5 matching bases. The CDR3 length is 14 residues. Trimming shortened V by 3 bases and J by 0 bases, and 9 bases separated the two germline ends. Germline CDR1 MDHEN, CDR2 SYDVKM. The CDR3 bases are TGTGCCAGCAGTTTGGGGCCTAGCTCCTACGAGCAGTACTTC. This gives the protein CASSLGPSSYEQYF.

The chain recombines TRBV29-1 with TRBJ1-1; 8 positions agree with TRBD1. The V and J ends lost 3 bases and 8 bases, in that order; junction bases with no gene match: 5. Germline V gene sequence: CDR1 SQVTM, CDR2 ANQGSEA. The CDR3 spans 12 residues. CDR3 coding DNA: TGCAGCGTTGAGACAGGGGAGAGCGAAGCTTTCTTT. Translated: CSVETGESEAFF.

This clonotype was seen many times. The V call is TRBV7-3, the J call TRBJ2-5; TRBD1 or TRBD2 may be the D gene (5 bases each). Germline loops: CDR1 SGHTA, CDR2 FQGTGA. CDR3 length equals 14 residues. Trimming took 2 bases from V and 0 from J, leaving 7 bases between them. The DNA for the CDR3 is TGTGCCAGCAGCTTAGGGGGTAACCAAGAGACCCAGTACTTC. It specifies CASSLGGNQETQYF.

This clonotype was observed many times. The chain links TRBV4-3 to TRBJ2-7; no clear D. V was trimmed by 1 base and J by 2 bases, leaving 9 bases between them. There are 14 residues in the CDR3. CDR1 and CDR2 from the germline V gene are LGHNA and YSLEER. The chain's CDR3 is CASSQADGAYEQYF. The CDR3 coding sequence is TGCGCCAGCAGCCAAGCGGACGGCGCCTACGAGCAGTACTTC.

This clonotype was counted at least ten times. This chain links TRBV4-3 with TRBJ1-1; 8 bases agree with TRBD1. There are 17 residues in the CDR3. The junction had 11 bases not matched to a gene; V was cut back by 1 base and J by 4 bases. Germline CDR1 LGHNA, CDR2 YSLEER. The CDR3 coding sequence is TGCGCCAGCAGCCAAGGGACAGGGCGTGGCGGGACCACTGAAGCTTTCTTT. Protein sequence: CASSQGTGRGGTTEAFF.

This clonotype was observed many times. V is TRBV29-1 and J is TRBJ2-2; possible D gene TRBD1, 6 bases. The CDR3 runs 17 residues. With 7 bases removed from V and 2 bases from J, the gap between germline ends came to 23 bases. Germline assignment: CDR1 SQVTM and CDR2 ANQGSEA. The CDR3 coding sequence is TGCAGCGCCTCTACTCGCGACAGGACCATTAACACCGGGGAGCTGTTTTTT. Its protein product is CSASTRDRTINTGELFF.